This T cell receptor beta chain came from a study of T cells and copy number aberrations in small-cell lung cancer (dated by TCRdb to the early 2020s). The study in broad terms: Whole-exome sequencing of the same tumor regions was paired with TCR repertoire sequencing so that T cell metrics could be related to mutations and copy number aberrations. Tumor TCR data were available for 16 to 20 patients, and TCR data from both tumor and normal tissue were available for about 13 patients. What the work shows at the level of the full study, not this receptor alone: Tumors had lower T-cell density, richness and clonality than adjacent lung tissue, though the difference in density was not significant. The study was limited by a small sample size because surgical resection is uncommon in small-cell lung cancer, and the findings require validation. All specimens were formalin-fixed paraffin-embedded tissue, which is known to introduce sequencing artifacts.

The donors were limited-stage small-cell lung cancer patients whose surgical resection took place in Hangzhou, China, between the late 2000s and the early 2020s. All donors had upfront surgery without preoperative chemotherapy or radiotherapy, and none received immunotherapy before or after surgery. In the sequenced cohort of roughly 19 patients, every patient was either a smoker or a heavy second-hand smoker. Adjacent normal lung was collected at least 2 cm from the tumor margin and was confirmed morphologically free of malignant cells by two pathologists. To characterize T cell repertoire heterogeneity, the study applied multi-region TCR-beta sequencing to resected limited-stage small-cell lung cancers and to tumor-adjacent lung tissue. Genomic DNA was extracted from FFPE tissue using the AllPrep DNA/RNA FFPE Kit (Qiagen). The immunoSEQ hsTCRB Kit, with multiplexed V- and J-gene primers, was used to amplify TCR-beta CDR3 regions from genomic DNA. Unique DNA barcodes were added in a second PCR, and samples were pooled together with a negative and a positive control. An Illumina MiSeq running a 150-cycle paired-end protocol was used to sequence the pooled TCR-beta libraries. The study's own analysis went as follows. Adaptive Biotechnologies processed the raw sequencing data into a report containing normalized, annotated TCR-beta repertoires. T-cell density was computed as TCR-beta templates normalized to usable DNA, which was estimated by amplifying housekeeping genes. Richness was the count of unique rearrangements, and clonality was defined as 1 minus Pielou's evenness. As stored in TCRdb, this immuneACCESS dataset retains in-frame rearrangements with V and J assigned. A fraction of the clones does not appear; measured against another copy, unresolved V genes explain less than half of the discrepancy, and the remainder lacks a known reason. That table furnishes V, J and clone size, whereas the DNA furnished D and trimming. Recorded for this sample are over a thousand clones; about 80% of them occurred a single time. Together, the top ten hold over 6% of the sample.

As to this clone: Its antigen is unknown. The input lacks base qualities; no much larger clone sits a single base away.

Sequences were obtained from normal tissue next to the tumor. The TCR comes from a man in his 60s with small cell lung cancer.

The CDR3 corresponds to CASSEQTSGETQYF. The DNA is as follows: TGTGCCAGCAGCGAGCAGACTAGCGGAGAGACCCAGTACTTC. The rearranged segments are TRBV7-3 and TRBJ2-5, with 9 junctional bases fitting TRBD2. V lost 5 bases and J lost 4 bases, and the count of bases not matched to a germline gene is 5. Looking up the germline V gene yields CDR1 SGHTA and CDR2 FQGTGA. The CDR3 runs 14 amino acids, cysteine and phenylalanine included. CDR3 DNA only is kept here, 42 bases in frame from base 1.